This T cell receptor (beta chain) appears in the sequencing data of a study of glioma-infiltrating T cells after dendritic cell vaccination. Study-wide background: Patients had newly diagnosed or recurrent glioblastoma and received dendritic cell vaccines.

Time point described: after dendritic cell vaccination, including at tumor progression/relapse. No glioblastoma patient carried an isocitrate dehydrogenase mutation. Germline V gives CDR1 SGDLS, CDR2 YYNGEE. Trimming took 4 bases from V and 0 from J; bases not matched to a gene: 6. The CDR3 loop spans 15 amino acids. The immunoSEQ assay amplified TCRB CDR3 from up to roughly 2 ug DNA. This table comes from immunoSEQ multiplex PCR, and its TCRdb copy is limited to in-frame clones, with some not included. The data show approximately 99,000 clones, over 80% seen once. The material sequenced was blood, taken after dendritic cell vaccination. The gene calls are TRBV9 and TRBJ2-7; 8 nucleotides agree with TRBD1. The TCR comes from a human donor with glioblastoma. CDR3: CASSPRTGSSYEQYF. In nucleotides, the CDR3 is TGTGCCAGCAGCCCCCGGACAGGGAGCTCCTACGAGCAGTACTTC.